This T cell receptor (beta chain) stems from a study of shared clonotypes between healthy human individuals. Method: immunoSEQ multiplex PCR; TCRdb's copy keeps in-frame clones and lacks some. This sample yields about 2.2 million clones, of which 85% to 95% are seen a single time; 1.5% to 2% belongs to the top ten. CD8 cells regarded as naive lacked CD45RO, were positively chosen for CCR7, and omitted terminally differentiated effector memory CD45RA+ cells. The V end was cut by 6 bases, the J end by 2 bases, with 14 bases between. Germline V lookup: CDR1 MNHEY, CDR2 SMNVEV (reference sequence). This CDR3 region has 15 residues.

This receptor was taken from a man between 18 and 29 years old in good health. Some clones in this sample may be carry-over from other donors' samples. The rearrangement links TRBV27 to TRBJ1-3, with D maybe TRBD1 (5 bases). Material: naive CD8+ T cells from PBMCs. The CDR3 DNA reads TGTGCCAGCAGCAAACTTTGGGGGACTGGAAACACCATATATTTT. Translated, it gives CASSKLWGTGNTIYF.